The clone carrying this T cell receptor (beta chain) occurred a few times. Its antigen is as yet unknown. The sample comes from a study of STAT5B mutations in CD4+ large granular lymphocyte leukemia. Regarding the study as a whole: Patient CD4-sorted repertoires stayed more clonal than healthy ones after leukemic-clone removal.

Here immunoSEQ multiplex PCR was the method, and the copy in TCRdb shows in-frame clones only, minus some. The sample has tens of thousands of clones; around 82% are singletons. The CDR3 contains 13 residues. CDR1 and CDR2 (germline): MDHEN, SYDVKM. Trimming shortened V by 4 bases and J by 9 bases, and 16 bases separated the two germline ends. This chain links TRBV28 with TRBJ2-7; D possibly uses TRBD1 or TRBD2 (5 bases each). The TCR was taken from a human donor in good health. The sample consisted of CD4+ T cells from blood buffy coats. In DNA form, the CDR3 reads TGTGCCAGCAGTTCGATCCGGGGACGGGGGCAGTACTTC. This sequence encodes CASSSIRGRGQYF.